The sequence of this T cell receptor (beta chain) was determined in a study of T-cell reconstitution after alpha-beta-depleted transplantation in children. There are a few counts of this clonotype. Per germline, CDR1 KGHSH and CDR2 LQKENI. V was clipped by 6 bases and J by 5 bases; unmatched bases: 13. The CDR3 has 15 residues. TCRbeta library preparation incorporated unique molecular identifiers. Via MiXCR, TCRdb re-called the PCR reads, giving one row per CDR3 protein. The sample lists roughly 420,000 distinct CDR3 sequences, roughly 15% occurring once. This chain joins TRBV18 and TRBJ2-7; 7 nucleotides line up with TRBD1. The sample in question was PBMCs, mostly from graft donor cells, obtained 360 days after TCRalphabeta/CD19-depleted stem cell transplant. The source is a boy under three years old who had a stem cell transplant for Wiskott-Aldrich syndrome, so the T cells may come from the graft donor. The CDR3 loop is CASSPRTGTENEQYF. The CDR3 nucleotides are TGTGCCAGCTCGCCAAGGACAGGAACGGAAAACGAGCAGTACTTC. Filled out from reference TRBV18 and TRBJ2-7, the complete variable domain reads NAGVMQNPRHLVRRRGQEARLRCSPMKGHSHVYWYRQLPEEGLKFMVYLQKENIIDESGMPKERFSAEFPKEGPSILRIQQVVRGDSAAYFCASSPRTGTENEQYFGPGTRLTVT.